What follows are 3 T cell receptor beta chains derived from one specimen sequenced in a study of cytomegalovirus exposure and HLA in healthy donors. The PCR was carried out with 60 Vbeta primers and 13 Jbeta primers. TCRdb's copy holds only in-frame clones and misses some; the assay was immunoSEQ multiplex PCR. The sample records roughly 130,000 clones, 73% being singletons. Sequencing was carried out using PBMCs. The receptors derive from a middle-aged woman in good health and CMV-seronegative.

J is TRBJ2-5 and V is TRBV2; D remains unclear. Germline V gene sequence: CDR1 SNHLY, CDR2 FYNNEI. Trimming shortened V by 6 bases and J by 5 bases, and 7 bases separated the two germline ends. The CDR3 length is 11 residues. The CDR3 region is CASSFVETQYF. The CDR3 nucleotides are TGTGCCAGCAGCTTTGTTGAGACCCAGTACTTC.

V usage is TRBV28 and J usage is TRBJ2-7, with a possible D match to TRBD1 (6 bases). The germline CDR1 and CDR2 sequences are MDHEN and SYDVKM. This CDR3 spans 15 amino acids. Trimming took off 7 bases at V and 0 bases at J, with 16 bases between the two ends. DNA of the CDR3: TGTGCCAGCATCGGGGCCGGGGACAACTCCTACGAGCAGTACGTC. It encodes CASIGAGDNSYEQYV.

The chain carries TRBV19 and TRBJ1-1, with TRBD1 matching 7 bases. CDR1 and CDR2 (germline): LNHDA, SQIVND (reference sequence). J gave up 0 bases and V 9 bases, and 10 bases lay outside the gene matches. The CDR3 spans 15 residues. CDR3 amino acids: CASVQGQTMNTEAFF. The CDR3 bases are TGTGCCAGCGTGCAGGGACAGACCATGAACACTGAAGCTTTCTTT.